This T cell receptor (beta chain) was sequenced during a study of CD8+ T cells in alopecia areata. Treatment: oral pan-JAK inhibitor, 5-10 mg twice daily. The sample holds one count of this clone. Its antigen remains unidentified. Extracted from the samples, RNA was reverse transcribed into cDNA to serve as the sequencing template. Repertoires were generated with immunoSEQ multiplex PCR, while TCRdb's copy carries only in-frame clones and drops some. The sample has 200,000 or so clones; around two fifths are singletons. Trimming at V came to 4 bases and at J to 4 bases, leaving 3 bases not matched to a gene. The CDR3 extends over 15 amino acids. The V gene's germline CDR1 is SGDLS and CDR2 YYNGEE. Study-level results: Many expanded lesional clones persisted in scalp and blood during tofacitinib treatment.

V usage is TRBV9 and J usage is TRBJ2-3, with 13 bases aligning to TRBD2. The sequence came from a human donor with alopecia areata. The starting material was CD4+ T cells sorted from blood, obtained at week 34, from a patient treated with tofacitinib. CDR3 DNA sequence: TGTGCCAGCAGCCTGGGACTAGCGGGGTCAGATACGCAGTATTTT. This encodes CASSLGLAGSDTQYF. Supplemented by reference TRBV9 and TRBJ2-3, the full variable domain reads DSGVTQTPKHLITATGQRVTLRCSPRSGDLSVYWYQQSLDQGLQFLIQYYNGEERAKGNILERFSAQQFPDLHSELNLSSLELGDSALYFCASSLGLAGSDTQYFGPGTRLTVL.